The sequence of this T cell receptor beta chain was determined in a study of identical twins. The CDR3 sequence is 15 residues long. J was trimmed by 1 base and V by 7 bases; bases with no gene match: 6. MiXCR, applied by TCRdb to the 5' RACE reads, yields one record per CDR3 protein. The data contain roughly 350,000 distinct CDR3 sequences, more than 9% of them seen just once; the ten biggest clones take up around 6.9%. Separately, the same data were catalogued under a study of yellow fever vaccine responses in identical twins.

This receptor was taken from a young woman in good health. Material: CD8+ T cells sorted from blood. The chain is built from TRBV12-3 or TRBV12-4 and TRBJ2-3; 9 bases line up with TRBD1. CDR3 loop: CASTSGDRGTDTQYF. CDR3 coding DNA: TGTGCCAGCACCTCCGGGGACAGGGGCACAGATACGCAGTATTTT.